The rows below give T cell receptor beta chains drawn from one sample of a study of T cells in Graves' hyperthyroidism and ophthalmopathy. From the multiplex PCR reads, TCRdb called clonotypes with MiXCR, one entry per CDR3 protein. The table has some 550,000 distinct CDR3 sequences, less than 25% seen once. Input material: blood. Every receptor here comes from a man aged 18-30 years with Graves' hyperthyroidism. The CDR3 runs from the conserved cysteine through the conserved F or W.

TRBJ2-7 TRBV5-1 CASSDTRGPYEQYF
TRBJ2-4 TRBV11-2 CASSLRPGTGVAKNIQYF
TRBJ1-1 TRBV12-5 CASRLTRTEAFF
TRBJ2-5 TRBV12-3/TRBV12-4 CASRDGTGPRTQYF
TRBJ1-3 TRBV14 CASSQGLMTGNTIYF
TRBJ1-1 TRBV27 CASRPQNSWMNTEAFF
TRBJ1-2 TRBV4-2 CASIHPNAQGYGYTF
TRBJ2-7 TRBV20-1 CSAKAGLDYEQYF
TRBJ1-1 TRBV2 CASSDGRDASTEAFF
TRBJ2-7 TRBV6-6 CASSYSQSSYEQYF
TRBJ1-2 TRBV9 CASSGTPSYGYTF
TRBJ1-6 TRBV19 CASSLTGTGNSPLHF
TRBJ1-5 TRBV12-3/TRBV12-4 CASSLTGMGGQPQHF
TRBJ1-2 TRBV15 CATSNPGHHDYGYTF
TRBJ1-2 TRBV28 CASSKGDYGYTF
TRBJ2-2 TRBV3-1 CASSQRTEAGELFF
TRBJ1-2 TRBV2 CARTGENGYTF
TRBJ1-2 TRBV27 CASSLDPGSNYGYTF
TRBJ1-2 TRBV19 CASSRDSRGGYTF
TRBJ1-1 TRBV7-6 CASSLARRRGRGNTEAFF
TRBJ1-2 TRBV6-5 CASGEGGVYGYTF
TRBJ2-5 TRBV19 CASSIGSTAAGLAGAYQETQYF